This T cell receptor (beta chain) was observed in a study of CD8 T cells in Susac syndrome. Study-wide points: As the study acknowledged, the number of individuals in its TCR sequencing and HLA analysis was relatively small.

Germline V CDR1 and CDR2: SGHRS, YFSETQ. The trim removed 4 bases at V and 2 bases at J, leaving 10 bases unmatched. This CDR3 is 16 amino acids long. A note on this clonotype: The antigen is undetermined.

RNA amounts of 0.5 to 1 ug underwent reverse transcription with random hexamers. TCRdb re-analysed the immunoSEQ multiplex PCR reads in MiXCR, keeping a single row per CDR3 protein. The sample yields about 69,000 distinct CDR3 sequences, over 90% seen once. This rearrangement joins TRBV5-1 to TRBJ2-5; 8 positions match TRBD2. Specimen: CD8+ T cells from PBMCs. The sequence was obtained from a human donor in good health. CDR3 amino acids: CASSPLTSEGQETQYF. CDR3 in DNA: TGCGCCAGCAGCCCCTTGACTAGCGAGGGGCAAGAGACCCAGTACTTC.